This entry describes one T cell receptor beta chain. What it recognizes is unknown. This entry comes from a study of T cell responses to AZD1222 COVID-19 vaccine. Study findings and constraints: The peak T cell response came first, and repertoires were sampled only after it.

Profiled with immunoSEQ multiplex PCR; TCRdb holds only in-frame clones, not every one. The sample lists about 87,000 clones; around 90% were seen once. This clonotype was obtained from an adult in good health. The source was peripheral blood, collected on day 0 of AZD1222 vaccination.

The CDR3 spells CASSQDRAFAGSSYEQYF. The CDR3 region has the DNA TGTGCCAGCAGCCAAGATCGGGCATTCGCGGGTAGCTCCTACGAGCAGTACTTC. V usage is TRBV3-1 (or the pseudogene TRBV3-2) and J usage is TRBJ2-7; TRBD2 might be the D (5 bases). V was pared by 0 bases and J by 0 bases, with 18 bases between. Germline V gene sequence: CDR1 LGHDT, CDR2 YNNKEL (reference sequence). The CDR3 sequence is 18 residues long.